What follows are 32 T cell receptor beta chains derived from one specimen sequenced in a study of T cells expressing NK-cell markers. TCRdb re-called the 5' RACE reads; every CDR3 protein appears as one record, without DNA. Here the sample table reports about 370,000 distinct CDR3 sequences. Sequences were obtained from blood T cells: a sorted CD56 or NKG2C T cell subset, CD4+ or CD8+ T cells, or bulk PBMC T cells (not recorded which). These receptors were taken from a woman between 50 and 59 years old in good health.

This sequence joins TRBV5-1 and TRBJ2-2; TCRdb's D gene call, TRBD2, goes unchecked for lack of DNA. The germline V gene encodes CDR1 SGHRS and CDR2 YFSETQ. The CDR3 consists of 15 residues. CDR3 in amino acids: CASSEDSGGIGELFF.

V and J are TRBV15 and TRBJ2-1; there is no DNA to check the TCRdb D call of TRBD2. Germline V gene lookup returns CDR1 LNHNV and CDR2 YYDKDF (reference sequence). The CDR3 is 18 residues long. The CDR3 here is CATSRDRTSGGFYNEQFF.

This sequence joins TRBV9 and TRBJ2-3; TCRdb's D call, TRBD2, is unchecked because there is no DNA. Per the germline V gene, CDR1 is SGDLS and CDR2 is YYNGEE. This CDR3 has 15 residues. CDR3 region: CASNAQQRRTDTQYF.

The J gene is TRBJ2-5, the V gene TRBV20-1. Germline V gives CDR1 DFQATT, CDR2 SNEGSKA (reference sequence). The CDR3 runs 12 residues. This CDR3 is CSARGASETQYF.

The chain joins TRBV7-3 to TRBJ2-1; TCRdb selects TRBD1, and the lack of DNA leaves this call unchecked. The germline V gene encodes CDR1 SGHTA and CDR2 FQGTGA. The CDR3 is made up of 14 amino acids. CDR3 amino acids: CASTTGGKHNEQFF. Combining the CDR3 with reference TRBV7-3 and TRBJ2-1 gives the whole variable domain GAGVSQTPSNKVTEKGKYVELRCDPISGHTALYWYRQSLGQGPEFLIYFQGTGAADDSGLPNDRFFAVRPEGSVSTLKIQRTERGDSAVYLCASTTGGKHNEQFFGPGTRLTVL.

The chain joins TRBV29-1 to TRBJ2-5; checking the TCRdb D call of TRBD1 is not possible without DNA. Germline V CDR1 and CDR2: SQVTM, ANQGSEA. There are 12 residues in the CDR3. CDR3 protein: CSVEGPQETQYF. Drawing the rest from reference TRBV29-1 and TRBJ2-5, the complete variable domain is SAVISQKPSRDICQRGTSLTIQCQVDSQVTMMFWYRQQPGQSLTLIATANQGSEATYESGFVIDKFPISRPNLTFSTLTVSNMSPEDSSIYLCSVEGPQETQYFGPGTRLLVL.

The chain uses TRBV28 and TRBJ2-7; with no DNA, the TCRdb D assignment of TRBD1 cannot be verified. Germline assignment: CDR1 MDHEN and CDR2 SYDVKM. The CDR3 length is 17 residues. The CDR3: CASIPLRWALTGYEQYF.

The chain carries TRBV2 and TRBJ2-3; TCRdb returns TRBD2, unconfirmable since there is no DNA. This CDR3 spans 17 amino acids. Germline V gene data show CDR1 as SNHLY and CDR2 as FYNNEI. The CDR3 sequence: CASSLTSGSGSTDTQYF. Variable domain in full (rest from reference TRBV2 and TRBJ2-3): EPEVTQTPSHQVTQMGQEVILRCVPISNHLYFYWYRQILGQKVEFLVSFYNNEISEKSEIFDDQFSVERPDGSNFTLKIRSTKLEDSAMYFCASSLTSGSGSTDTQYFGPGTRLTVL.

This chain uses TRBV7-6 with TRBJ2-5; TCRdb names TRBD2, which stays unverified in the absence of DNA. CDR1 and CDR2 from the germline V gene are SGHVS and FNYEAQ. CDR3 length equals 17 residues. The CDR3 loop is CASSLGLAGGPQETQYF.

The rearrangement joins TRBV20-1 to TRBJ2-3; the TCRdb D gene call, TRBD2, has no DNA to confirm it. The CDR3 totals 14 residues. Germline V gene sequence: CDR1 DFQATT, CDR2 SNEGSKA (reference sequence). CDR3 loop: CSAPREFRTDTQYF.

The chain is built from TRBV20-1 and TRBJ1-2; without DNA, the TCRdb call of TRBD1 cannot be checked. This CDR3 comprises 13 residues. Germline values: CDR1 DFQATT, CDR2 SNEGSKA (reference sequence). CDR3 sequence reads: CSANAGDNYGYTF.

The chain links TRBV5-1 to TRBJ1-2; with no DNA, the TCRdb D assignment of TRBD1 cannot be verified. The CDR3 is 14 amino acids. Germline assignment: CDR1 SGHRS and CDR2 YFSETQ. CDR3 loop: CASSLQGSGDGYTF. Using reference TRBV5-1 and TRBJ1-2 for the parts outside the CDR3, the full variable domain is KAGVTQTPRYLIKTRGQQVTLSCSPISGHRSVSWYQQTPGQGLQFLFEYFSETQRNKGNFPGRFSGRQFSNSRSEMNVSTLELGDSALYLCASSLQGSGDGYTFGSGTRLTVV.

V is TRBV10-3 and J is TRBJ1-1. The CDR3 spans 12 residues. CDR1 is ENHRY, CDR2 SYGVKD, per germline. The CDR3 loop is CAISRQNTEAFF.

The chain employs TRBV12-3 or TRBV12-4 and TRBJ1-5; TCRdb outputs TRBD1, but without DNA this stays unchecked. This CDR3 has 15 residues. The CDR3 here is CASSLVQGGNQPQHF.

This rearrangement joins TRBV7-2 to TRBJ2-1. The CDR3 consists of 13 residues. The germline V gene encodes CDR1 SGHTA and CDR2 FQGNSA. CDR3 amino acids: CASSFEPLREQFF.

V and J are TRBV5-1 and TRBJ2-7; TCRdb's D call, TRBD1, is unchecked because there is no DNA. This CDR3 comprises 15 residues. The germline CDR1 and CDR2 sequences are SGHRS and YFSETQ. CDR3 region: CASSLAGGEAYEQYF. Variable domain in full (rest from reference TRBV5-1 and TRBJ2-7): KAGVTQTPRYLIKTRGQQVTLSCSPISGHRSVSWYQQTPGQGLQFLFEYFSETQRNKGNFPGRFSGRQFSNSRSEMNVSTLELGDSALYLCASSLAGGEAYEQYFGPGTRLTVT.

This chain links TRBV12-3 or TRBV12-4 with TRBJ2-7; TCRdb selects TRBD2, and the lack of DNA leaves this call unchecked. This CDR3 has 16 amino acids. CDR3 amino acids: CASSQGTKGVSYEQYF.

V gene TRBV19 combines with J gene TRBJ1-5; lacking DNA, the TRBD1 call made by TCRdb goes unchecked. The CDR3 length is 14 residues. Germline V gives CDR1 LNHDA, CDR2 SQIVND (reference sequence). The CDR3 here is CASSQDSGNQPQHF.

V is TRBV5-1 and J is TRBJ2-1; checking the TCRdb D call of TRBD2 is not possible without DNA. Germline-derived CDR1 and CDR2 are SGHRS and YFSETQ. This CDR3 region has 12 residues. The CDR3 spells CASSLASGSAFF.

The genes are TRBV11-2 and TRBJ2-5; the TCRdb call, TRBD1, lacks DNA for checking. CDR1 is SGHAT and CDR2 is FQNNGV in the germline V gene. This CDR3 spans 12 amino acids. The CDR3 sequence: CASSPLGGTQYF.

The chain carries TRBV28 and TRBJ2-1; the TCRdb D gene call, TRBD2, has no DNA to confirm it. Germline V lookup: CDR1 MDHEN, CDR2 SYDVKM. This CDR3 has 15 amino acids. CDR3 in amino acids: CASSLGSGGGDEQFF.

This chain links TRBV5-1 with TRBJ2-1; TCRdb outputs TRBD1, but without DNA this stays unchecked. This CDR3 has 13 amino acids. Germline V gene data show CDR1 as SGHRS and CDR2 as YFSETQ. CDR3: CASSSGTYNEQFF.

The chain's CDR3 is CASSYRSGAEAFF. V gene TRBV6-5 combines with J gene TRBJ1-1. The CDR3 runs to 13 residues. The germline V gene has CDR1 MNHEY and CDR2 SVGAGI.

J is TRBJ2-1 and V is TRBV11-3; TCRdb selects TRBD2, and the lack of DNA leaves this call unchecked. Germline values: CDR1 SGHNT, CDR2 YENEEA. The length of the CDR3 is 13 residues. The CDR3 loop is CASMGRKENEQFF.

This chain connects TRBV6-6 to TRBJ2-3. This CDR3 region has 12 residues. CDR1 is MNHNY and CDR2 is SVGAGI in the germline V gene (reference sequence). The CDR3 is CASISSWNTQYF.

The chain is built from TRBV24-1 and TRBJ2-3; there is no DNA to check the TCRdb D call of TRBD2. This CDR3 contains 13 residues. The germline V gene has CDR1 KGHDR and CDR2 SFDVKD. This CDR3 is CATTSGTPDTQYF.

The genes are TRBV4-1 and TRBJ2-7. The CDR3 has 15 amino acids. The germline CDR1 and CDR2 sequences are MGHRA and YSYEKL. The CDR3 region is CASSQEPRSLNEQYF.

J is TRBJ2-1 and V is TRBV7-9; with no DNA, the TCRdb D assignment of TRBD2 cannot be verified. Looked up from germline, CDR1 is SEHNR and CDR2 is FQNEAQ (reference sequence). The CDR3 is 17 residues long. The CDR3 reads CASSSRARVPSYNEQFF.

This sequence joins TRBV20-1 and TRBJ2-5. This CDR3 spans 15 amino acids. Germline CDR1 DFQATT, CDR2 SNEGSKA (reference sequence). The CDR3 is CSARDPRTLQETQYF.

This chain uses TRBV5-1 with TRBJ2-1; the TCRdb call, TRBD1, lacks DNA for checking. The germline V gene encodes CDR1 SGHRS and CDR2 YFSETQ. CDR3 length: 18 residues. The CDR3 reads CASSEDRHLGPSYNEQFF.

The chain recombines TRBV20-1 with TRBJ1-2. Germline-derived CDR1 and CDR2 are DFQATT and SNEGSKA (reference sequence). The CDR3 consists of 14 residues. CDR3 sequence: CSVVAMTARYGYTF.

J is TRBJ2-1 and V is TRBV7-8; TCRdb's D call of TRBD2 is untestable without DNA. CDR3 length: 12 amino acids. Germline V gives CDR1 SGHVS, CDR2 FQNEAQ. The CDR3 is CASSPSLVGGFF.